The 19 T cell receptor beta chains below were found in one sample sequenced in a study of early T cells in non-severe SARS-CoV-2 infection (dated by TCRdb to the early 2020s). The library was made by 5' RACE. The reads were generated on a NextSeq 500. TCRdb reanalyzed the raw reads on its own, using fastp at Q25 for trimming and MiXCR for clone calling, and kept in-frame beta chains. For every CDR3 protein sequence, its rows merge into one entry that carries the most common genes and DNA. In this sample the table shows around 40,000 distinct CDR3 sequences, 11% of which occur a single time. The ten largest clonotypes hold 8% to 10% of the sample. The sequencing sample was made of whole blood. The receptors come from an adult who was a healthcare worker with PCR-confirmed SARS-CoV-2 infection or an uninfected control (not recorded which).

There are a few counts of this clonotype. The chain joins TRBV10-3 to TRBJ2-7, with 11 bases that match TRBD1. V trimming: 6 bases; J trimming: 3 bases; junction bases outside the gene matches: 4. The V gene's germline CDR1 is ENHRY and CDR2 SYGVKD. The CDR3 has 14 amino acids. The CDR3 protein is CAISDGTGGYEQYF. The CDR3 bases are TGTGCCATCAGCGACGGGACAGGGGGCTACGAGCAGTACTTC.

This clonotype was recorded at least ten times. This chain links TRBV5-1 with TRBJ2-7; D is unresolved. The CDR3 spans 13 residues. V shed 1 base and J shed 1 base, with 6 bases lying between them. CDR1 is SGHRS and CDR2 is YFSETQ in the germline V gene. CDR3 in amino acids: CASSLPNSYEQYF. CDR3 DNA: TGCGCCAGCAGCTTGCCGAATTCCTACGAGCAGTACTTC. Complete variable domain (other parts from reference TRBV5-1 and TRBJ2-7): KAGVTQTPRYLIKTRGQQVTLSCSPISGHRSVSWYQQTPGQGLQFLFEYFSETQRNKGNFPGRFSGRQFSNSRSEMNVSTLELGDSALYLCASSLPNSYEQYFGPGTRLTVT.

V is TRBV5-1 and J is TRBJ1-1; 10 bases line up with TRBD1. Germline assignment: CDR1 SGHRS and CDR2 YFSETQ. The CDR3 length is 13 residues. Trimming took 4 bases from V and 11 from J; bases not matched to a gene: 8. In DNA, the CDR3 is TGCGCCAGCAGCGCAACCGGGACAGGGGTCGCTTTCTTT. Translation gives CASSATGTGVAFF.

This chain joins TRBV12-3 or TRBV12-4 and TRBJ2-3; maybe TRBD2 (5 bases). The CDR3 runs to 16 residues. Trimming left V 6 bases short and J 1 base short, with 17 bases between. CDR3 residues: CASSNTRRSGTDTQYF. In DNA, the CDR3 is TGTGCCAGCAGCAATACCCGGAGGAGCGGCACAGATACGCAGTATTTT.

This clonotype was counted ten times or more. This chain uses TRBV27 with TRBJ2-5; 8 bases agree with TRBD2. From germline, CDR1 is MNHEY and CDR2 SMNVEV (reference sequence). The CDR3 consists of 13 residues. J was trimmed by 8 bases and V by 5 bases; bases with no gene match: 7. The CDR3 loop reads CASSPGLANTQYF. The CDR3 DNA follows: TGTGCCAGCAGTCCTGGACTAGCTAACACCCAGTACTTC.

This clonotype appeared many times. The chain recombines TRBV5-1 with TRBJ1-2; 11 bases match TRBD1. From germline, CDR1 is SGHRS and CDR2 YFSETQ. The CDR3 is made up of 15 amino acids. J gave up 3 bases and V 2 bases, and 3 bases lay outside the gene matches. CDR3 in DNA: TGCGCCAGCAGCTTACGGACAGGGGGCGACTATGGCTACACCTTC. It encodes CASSLRTGGDYGYTF. The whole variable domain, remainder taken from reference TRBV5-1 and TRBJ1-2, is KAGVTQTPRYLIKTRGQQVTLSCSPISGHRSVSWYQQTPGQGLQFLFEYFSETQRNKGNFPGRFSGRQFSNSRSEMNVSTLELGDSALYLCASSLRTGGDYGYTFGSGTRLTVV.

V gene TRBV7-3 combines with J gene TRBJ2-3, with D tentatively TRBD1 (6 bases). Between the trimmed V and J ends, which lost 5 bases and 6 bases, there was a span of 12 bases. This CDR3 region has 13 residues. The germline gives CDR1 SGHTA, CDR2 FQGTGA. In DNA, the CDR3 is TGTGCCAGCAGCGTCCAAACAGGGGATACGCAGTATTTT. Its translation is CASSVQTGDTQYF.

This clonotype came up a few times. CDR3 loop: CASSIRPGGSARNIQYF. CDR3 coding DNA: TGTGCCAGTAGTATCCGCCCGGGGGGGTCTGCAAGGAACATTCAGTACTTC. This sequence joins TRBV19 and TRBJ2-4; 8 bases are a match to TRBD2. Trimming took 3 bases from V and 7 from J; bases not matched to a gene: 14. CDR3 length equals 17 residues. The germline V gene has CDR1 LNHDA and CDR2 SQIVND (reference sequence). The full variable domain, its missing parts supplied by reference TRBV19 and TRBJ2-4, is DGGITQSPKYLFRKEGQNVTLSCEQNLNHDAMYWYRQDPGQGLRLIYYSQIVNDFQKGDIAEGYSVSREKKESFPLTVTSAQKNPTAFYLCASSIRPGGSARNIQYFGAGTRLSVL.

The chain couples TRBV7-9 to TRBJ2-5; possible D gene TRBD1, 6 bases. V gave up 4 bases and J gave up 5 bases, with 26 bases separating them. Germline V gene sequence: CDR1 SEHNR, CDR2 FQNEAQ (reference sequence). The CDR3 has 18 amino acids. In DNA, the CDR3 is TGTGCCAGCAGCTGGACCCGACAGGACTTAGGCTTTGCCGAGACCCAGTACTTC. This gives the protein CASSWTRQDLGFAETQYF.

This clonotype is classed as medium-sized. The chain combines TRBV6-5 with TRBJ2-1; 10 bases are shared with TRBD1. V trimming: 6 bases; J trimming: 10 bases; junction bases outside the gene matches: 9. Looked up from germline, CDR1 is MNHEY and CDR2 is SVGAGI. The CDR3 loop spans 14 amino acids. The CDR3 DNA follows: TGTGCCAGCAGCTTACCGGGACAGGGGCGCGAGCAGTTCTTC. Residues: CASSLPGQGREQFF.

Many counts were recorded for this clonotype. The chain employs TRBV10-3 and TRBJ2-3; weak D call: TRBD2 (6 bases). CDR3 length: 15 amino acids. Germline CDR1 and CDR2: ENHRY and SYGVKD. Trimming shortened V by 6 bases and J by 2 bases, and 15 bases separated the two germline ends. CDR3: CAIRTGGVITDTQYF. The CDR3 DNA is TGTGCCATCAGAACAGGAGGGGTCATCACAGATACGCAGTATTTT.

The chain couples TRBV12-3 or TRBV12-4 to TRBJ2-3, with D possibly matching TRBD2 (5 bases). Trimming cost V 1 base and J 6 bases, with 11 bases left between them. The CDR3 has 14 amino acids. CDR3 residues: CASSLGLAGDTQYF. The CDR3 DNA follows: TGTGCCAGCAGTTTAGGGCTAGCTGGGGATACGCAGTATTTT.

Comment on this clonotype: A much larger clone differs by one base, so this may be a read error. The rearrangement uses TRBV15 and TRBJ1-1; tentative D call: TRBD1 (5 bases). V lost 3 bases to trimming and J lost 1 base, with 12 bases between them. This CDR3 has 15 amino acids. Germline V lookup: CDR1 LNHNV, CDR2 YYDKDF (reference sequence). The CDR3 loop is CATSSDPRGNTEAFF. In nucleotides, the CDR3 is TGTGCCACCAGCAGTGATCCAAGGGGGAACACTGAAGCTTTCTTT.

This clonotype was recorded at least ten times. The J gene is TRBJ1-1, the V gene TRBV14; D is uncertain. CDR1 and CDR2 (germline): SGHDN, FVKESK. The V end lost 2 bases, the J end lost 11 bases, and 9 bases lay between the germline ends. The CDR3 is 11 residues long. The CDR3 loop reads CASSQSPQAFF. The CDR3 DNA reads TGTGCCAGCAGCCAATCTCCTCAGGCTTTCTTT.

This clonotype was found a few times. J is TRBJ2-5 and V is TRBV11-3; 9 bases agree with TRBD1. Germline values: CDR1 SGHNT, CDR2 YENEEA. After removal of 6 bases from V and 5 bases from J, the junction contained 7 bases not matched to a gene. This CDR3 comprises 14 residues. CDR3 DNA: TGTGCCAGCAGTTCAAGGACAGGGGAGGAGACCCAGTACTTC. This encodes CASSSRTGEETQYF.

This chain connects TRBV28 to TRBJ2-2, with a weak D call TRBD1 (5 bases). Germline V lookup: CDR1 MDHEN, CDR2 SYDVKM. Trimming removed 3 bases at V and 4 bases at J, with 12 bases between. This CDR3 spans 15 amino acids. The chain's CDR3 is CASSLPRVGTGELFF. CDR3 DNA: TGTGCCAGCAGTTTGCCCAGGGTTGGCACCGGGGAGCTGTTTTTT. Drawing the rest from reference TRBV28 and TRBJ2-2, the complete variable domain is DVKVTQSSRYLVKRTGEKVFLECVQDMDHENMFWYRQDPGLGLRLIYFSYDVKMKEKGDIPEGYSVSREKKERFSLILESASTNQTSMYLCASSLPRVGTGELFFGEGSRLTVL.

The chain uses TRBV7-8 and TRBJ1-1, with 7 bases that match TRBD1. The CDR3 loop spans 13 amino acids. Germline CDR1 reads SGHVS; CDR2 reads FQNEAQ. V lost 3 bases and J lost 10; bases outside the gene matches: 8. The CDR3 reads CASSFDREGRAFF. DNA of the CDR3: TGTGCCAGCAGCTTCGACAGGGAGGGACGAGCTTTCTTT.

The gene calls are TRBV4-3 and TRBJ2-1, with D perhaps TRBD2 (5 bases). The length of the CDR3 is 16 residues. The germline V gene encodes CDR1 LGHNA and CDR2 YSLEER. V was pared by 1 base and J by 6 bases, with 16 bases between. This chain's CDR3 is CASSQVSGFSSNEQFF. Here the CDR3 DNA reads TGCGCCAGCAGCCAAGTTTCGGGGTTTAGCTCCAATGAGCAGTTCTTC.

This clonotype was counted many times. The V gene is TRBV24-1, the J gene TRBJ2-3, with TRBD2 identical over 8 bases. The germline V gene has CDR1 KGHDR and CDR2 SFDVKD. CDR3 length: 15 residues. Unmatched junction bases numbered 5, after V lost 2 bases and J lost 5 bases. The CDR3 here is CATSDSGRGLDTQYF. Written as DNA, the CDR3 is TGTGCCACCAGTGATTCCGGGAGGGGTCTAGATACGCAGTATTTT.